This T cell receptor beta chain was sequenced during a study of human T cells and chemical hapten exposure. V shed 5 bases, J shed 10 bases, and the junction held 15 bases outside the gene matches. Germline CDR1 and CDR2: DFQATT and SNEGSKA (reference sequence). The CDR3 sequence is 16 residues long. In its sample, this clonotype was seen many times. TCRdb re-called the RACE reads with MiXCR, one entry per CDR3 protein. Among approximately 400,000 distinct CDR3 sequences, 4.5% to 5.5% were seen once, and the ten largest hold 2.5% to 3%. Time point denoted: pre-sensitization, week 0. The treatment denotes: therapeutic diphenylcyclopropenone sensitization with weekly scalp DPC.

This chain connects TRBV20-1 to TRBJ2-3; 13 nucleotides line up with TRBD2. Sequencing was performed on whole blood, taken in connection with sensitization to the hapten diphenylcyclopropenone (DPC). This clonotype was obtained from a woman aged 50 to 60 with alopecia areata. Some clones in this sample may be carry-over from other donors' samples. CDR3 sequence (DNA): TGCAGTGCTGCCCGGACTAGCGGGGGTCCCGAGGGGGCGCAGTATTTT. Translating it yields CSAARTSGGPEGAQYF.